This entry describes one T cell receptor (beta chain). Its antigen remains unknown. This sample is drawn from a study of T cell responses to AZD1222 COVID-19 vaccine. Study overall: Pooled samples include second doses given at about 4 or 12 weeks.

J gave up 7 bases and V 0 bases, and 8 bases lay outside the gene matches. The germline V gene has CDR1 LNHNV and CDR2 YYDKDF (reference sequence). There are 16 residues in the CDR3. Sequencing was performed with immunoSEQ multiplex PCR; in TCRdb, only in-frame clones are kept and a portion is missing. Of 140,000 to 150,000 clones in the sample, approximately 90% were seen once. General study findings and limits: It should be noted that donors were predominantly white British and more often female, and clonal diversity was possibly underestimated. Nearly half of the spike-specific TCRs reportedly recognize variant regions that carry no mutations. Repertoire sampling was restricted to post-peak T cell response timepoints.

This chain uses TRBV15 with TRBJ2-1; 8 positions agree with TRBD2. Sample: peripheral blood, taken on day 0 of AZD1222 vaccination. The origin of this receptor is an adult in good health. The CDR3 bases are TGTGCCACCAGCAGAGATAACCCGGGGGGGCAGAATGAGCAGTTCTTC. Protein: CATSRDNPGGQNEQFF.